These T cell receptor beta chains were read from a single sample in a study of blood T cell repertoires in COVID-19. Sequenced by immunoSEQ multiplex PCR; TCRdb stores in-frame clones only, minus some. The repertoire holds around 140,000 clones, over 75% seen once, with less than 2% in the top ten. Sequencing was carried out using peripheral blood. All receptors derive from a man between 65 and 80 years old with acute or convalescent COVID-19. The CDR3 runs from the conserved cysteine through the conserved F or W. A D gene is named only where the DNA matches it firmly. Clone size is given for some rows only: seen once, a few or many times, or a class if the clone is expanded.

TRBJ2-7 TRBV10-3 TRBD1 NA TGTGCCATCAGTGAGTCGAATTACGGACAGGGAACCTACGAGCAGTACTTC CAISESNYGQGTYEQYF
TRBJ1-3 TRBV7-6 NA NA TGTGCCAGCACCCTCGGAGGAGGTAGTGGAAACACCATATATTTT CASTLGGGSGNTIYF
TRBJ1-1 TRBV12-3/TRBV12-4 NA NA TGTGCCAGCAGTTTACGGACTGGCGCTGAAGCTTTCTTT CASSLRTGAEAFF
TRBJ1-2 TRBV5-1 TRBD1 NA TGCGCCAGCAGTCCAGGGGACAGAGGAGATGGTGGCTACACCTTC CASSPGDRGDGGYTF
TRBJ1-1 TRBV6-4 NA NA TGTGCCAGCAGTGTACGGCAGGACACTGAAGCTTTCTTT CASSVRQDTEAFF
TRBJ2-5 TRBV2 NA NA TGTGCCAGCAGTGAAAGGGTAGCGAGGATAGAGACCCAGTACTTC CASSERVARIETQYF
TRBJ2-2 TRBV6-5 TRBD2 NA TGTGCCAGCAGGGTTAGCGGGGGGGCCGGGGAGCTGTTTTTT CASRVSGGAGELFF
TRBJ1-6 TRBV9 NA NA TGTGCCAGCAGCATCACCCCAGGGAATTCACCCCTCCACTTT CASSITPGNSPLHF
TRBJ2-7 TRBV19 TRBD2 NA TGTGCCAGTAGTTTCATAGCGGGGGGGCAGAGCGAGCAGTACTTC CASSFIAGGQSEQYF
TRBJ1-6 TRBV11-2 NA NA TGTGCCAGCAGCCTTCAGCGGAATTCACCCCTCCACTTT CASSLQRNSPLHF
TRBJ2-3 TRBV19 TRBD1 once TGTGCCAGTAGTATACGGAACAGGGGGCCAGATACGCAGTATTTT CASSIRNRGPDTQYF
TRBJ2-1 TRBV27 TRBD1 NA TGTGCCAGCAGTCCCGGGACAGCATACAATGAGCAGTTCTTC CASSPGTAYNEQFF
TRBJ1-1 TRBV27 TRBD1 once TGTGCCAGCAGTCAAGGACAGGGGGGCATGAACACTGAAGCTTTCTTT CASSQGQGGMNTEAFF
TRBJ2-5 TRBV5-1 NA NA TGCGCCAGCAGCTTGGAAGCGGGTTTTCAAGAGACCCAGTACTTC CASSLEAGFQETQYF
TRBJ2-3 TRBV4-1 TRBD2 NA TGCGCCAGCAGCCAACTCCTAGCGGGGGATACGCAGTATTTT CASSQLLAGDTQYF
TRBJ1-1 TRBV11-2 TRBD1 once TGTGCCAGCAGCTTCGACAGGGGGAACACTGAAGCTTTCTTT CASSFDRGNTEAFF
TRBJ2-7 TRBV27 NA NA TGTGCCAGCAGTCTGGGAGTGGGGTACGAGCAGTACTTC CASSLGVGYEQYF